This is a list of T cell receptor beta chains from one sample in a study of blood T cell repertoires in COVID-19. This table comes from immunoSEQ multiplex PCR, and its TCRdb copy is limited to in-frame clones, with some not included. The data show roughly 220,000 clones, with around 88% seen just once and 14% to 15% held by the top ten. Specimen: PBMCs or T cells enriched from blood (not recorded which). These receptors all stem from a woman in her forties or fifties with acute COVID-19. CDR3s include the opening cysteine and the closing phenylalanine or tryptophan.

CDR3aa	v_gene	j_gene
CASSEWTGSFTGELFF	TRBV27	TRBJ2-2
CSGATGFGYTF	TRBV29-1	TRBJ1-2
CASSEARWRGADQPQHF	TRBV6-1	TRBJ1-5
CASSFGEGNGELFF	TRBV7-7	TRBJ2-2
CAKSTGLNTEAFF	TRBV10-3	TRBJ1-1
CASSHPGLAGSYEQYF	TRBV7-2	TRBJ2-7
CASSFQDRLNTEAFF	TRBV28	TRBJ1-1
CAWSKGQGEWGYTF	TRBV30	TRBJ1-2
CASSPRSGGTYEQYF	TRBV7-6	TRBJ2-7
CASSLVVGRSSSEQYF	TRBV11-2	TRBJ2-7
CASSLRGNQPQHF	TRBV27	TRBJ1-5
CASSLSRTGSGIF	TRBV27	TRBJ1-2
CASSPGQGAIGELFF	TRBV18	TRBJ2-2
CASSLVSGIDEQYF	TRBV5-4	TRBJ2-7
CASSPGTSGGNYEQYF	TRBV5-5	TRBJ2-7
CATSDPHGTSVDEQFF	TRBV24-1	TRBJ2-1
CASGSLQGGELFF	TRBV6-6	TRBJ2-2
CASSALGGQPQHF	TRBV10-2	TRBJ1-5
CASSTYRGSGNTIYF	TRBV5-5	TRBJ1-3
CASNSINEQFF	TRBV2	TRBJ2-1
CASSPLGTGSSEQFF	TRBV18	TRBJ2-1
CASRNGPGTVVSGANVLTF	TRBV2	TRBJ2-6
CASSPGVLGGNQPQHF	TRBV7-9	TRBJ1-5
CATSEFTGEAFF	TRBV24-1	TRBJ1-1
CASRRGFGGYTF	TRBV28	TRBJ1-2
CASSREGRYEQYF	TRBV9	TRBJ2-7
CASKTFRLGSNEQFF	TRBV4-1	TRBJ2-1
CASSPTGQGIRYNEQFF	TRBV6-6	TRBJ2-1
CASRLADTGELFF	TRBV5-1	TRBJ2-2
CASSIGRVGGSQHF	TRBV27	TRBJ1-5
CASSPGLAGATDTQYF	TRBV7-3	TRBJ2-3
CASSSTGVYGYTF	TRBV7-2	TRBJ1-2
CAISVGGNSPLHF	TRBV10-3	TRBJ1-6
CASSSLGEDTEAFF	TRBV5-4	TRBJ1-1
CASRDRVREKLFF	TRBV10-2	TRBJ1-4
CASSSTDRRYGYTF	TRBV5-1	TRBJ1-2
CSASHQGNEQFF	TRBV20-1	TRBJ2-1
CASSLSAGINQPQHF	TRBV27	TRBJ1-5
CATSDPPHGEQFF	TRBV24-1	TRBJ2-1
CASSPQILGRRETQYF	TRBV18	TRBJ2-5
CASSTPPTGTYGYTF	TRBV5-4	TRBJ1-2
CASSDRVGEKLFF	TRBV28	TRBJ1-4
CASSSQTGWVAEAFF	TRBV19	TRBJ1-1